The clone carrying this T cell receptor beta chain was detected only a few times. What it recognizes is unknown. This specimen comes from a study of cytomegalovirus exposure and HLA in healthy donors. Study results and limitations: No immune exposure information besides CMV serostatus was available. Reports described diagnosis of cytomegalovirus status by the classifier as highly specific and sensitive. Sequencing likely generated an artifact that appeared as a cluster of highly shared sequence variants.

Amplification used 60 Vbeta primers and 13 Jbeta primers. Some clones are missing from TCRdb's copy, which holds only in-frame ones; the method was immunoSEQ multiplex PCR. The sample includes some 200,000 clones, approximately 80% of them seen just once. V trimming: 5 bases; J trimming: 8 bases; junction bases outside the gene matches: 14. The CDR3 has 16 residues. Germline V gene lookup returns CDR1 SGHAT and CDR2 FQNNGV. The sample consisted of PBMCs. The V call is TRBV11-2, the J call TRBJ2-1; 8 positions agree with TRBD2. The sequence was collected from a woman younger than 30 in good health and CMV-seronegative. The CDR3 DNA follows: TGTGCCAGCAGCACCGAAGCCAGCGGGAGTGTACATGAGCAGTTCTTC. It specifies CASSTEASGSVHEQFF.